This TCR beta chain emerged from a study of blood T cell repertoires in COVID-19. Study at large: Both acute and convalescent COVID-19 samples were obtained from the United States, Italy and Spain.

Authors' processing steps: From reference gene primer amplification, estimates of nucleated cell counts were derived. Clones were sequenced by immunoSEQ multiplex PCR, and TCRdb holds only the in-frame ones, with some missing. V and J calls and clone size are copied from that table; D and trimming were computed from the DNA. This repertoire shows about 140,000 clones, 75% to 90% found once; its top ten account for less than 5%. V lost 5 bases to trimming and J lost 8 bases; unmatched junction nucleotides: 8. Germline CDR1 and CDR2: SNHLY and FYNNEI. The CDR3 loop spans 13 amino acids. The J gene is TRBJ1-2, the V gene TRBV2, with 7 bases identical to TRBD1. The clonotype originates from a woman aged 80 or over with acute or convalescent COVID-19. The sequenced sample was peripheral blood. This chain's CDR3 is CASSRSRGEGYTF. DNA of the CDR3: TGTGCCAGCAGTCGGTCCAGGGGGGAGGGCTACACCTTC.